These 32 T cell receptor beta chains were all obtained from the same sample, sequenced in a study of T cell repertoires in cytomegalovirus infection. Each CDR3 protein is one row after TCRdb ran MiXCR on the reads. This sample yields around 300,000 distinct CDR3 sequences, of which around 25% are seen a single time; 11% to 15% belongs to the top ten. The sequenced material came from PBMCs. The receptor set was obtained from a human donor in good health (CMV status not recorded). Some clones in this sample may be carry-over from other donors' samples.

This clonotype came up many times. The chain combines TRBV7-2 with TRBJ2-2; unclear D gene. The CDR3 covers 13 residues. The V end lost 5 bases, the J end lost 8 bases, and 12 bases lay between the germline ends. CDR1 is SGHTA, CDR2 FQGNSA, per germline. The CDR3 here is CASSPHAQGELFF. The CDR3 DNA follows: TGTGCCAGCAGCCCCCATGCACAGGGGGAGCTGTTTTTT.

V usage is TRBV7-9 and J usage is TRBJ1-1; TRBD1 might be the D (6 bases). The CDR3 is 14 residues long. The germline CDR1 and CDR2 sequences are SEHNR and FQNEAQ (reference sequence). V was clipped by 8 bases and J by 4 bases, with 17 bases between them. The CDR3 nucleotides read TGTGCCAGCTCTTCAGGTACAGGGAGCACTGAAGCTTTCTTT. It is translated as CASSSGTGSTEAFF.

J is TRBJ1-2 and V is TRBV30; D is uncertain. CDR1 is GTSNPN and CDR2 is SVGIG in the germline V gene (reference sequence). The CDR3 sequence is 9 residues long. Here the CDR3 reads CVGSPSYTF. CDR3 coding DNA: TGTGTCGGATCTCCTAGCTACACCTTC. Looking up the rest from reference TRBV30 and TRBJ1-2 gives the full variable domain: SQTIHQWPATLVQPVGSPLSLECTVEGTSNPNLYWYRQAAGRGLQLLFYSVGIGQISSEVPQNLSASRPQDRQFILSSKKLLLSDSGFYLCVGSPSYTFGSGTRLTVV.

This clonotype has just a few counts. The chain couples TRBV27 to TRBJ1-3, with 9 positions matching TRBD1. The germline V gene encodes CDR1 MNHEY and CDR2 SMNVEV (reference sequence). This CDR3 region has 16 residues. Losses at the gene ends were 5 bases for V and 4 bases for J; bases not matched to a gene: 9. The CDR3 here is CASSALQGAPGNTIYF. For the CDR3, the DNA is TGTGCCAGCAGTGCCTTACAGGGGGCGCCAGGAAACACCATATATTTT.

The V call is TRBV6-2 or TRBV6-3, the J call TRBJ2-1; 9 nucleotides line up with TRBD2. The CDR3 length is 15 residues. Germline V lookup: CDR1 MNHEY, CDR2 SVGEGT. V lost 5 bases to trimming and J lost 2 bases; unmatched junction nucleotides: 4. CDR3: CASSPAGGAYNEQFF. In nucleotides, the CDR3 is TGTGCCAGCAGTCCCGCGGGAGGGGCCTACAATGAGCAGTTCTTC.

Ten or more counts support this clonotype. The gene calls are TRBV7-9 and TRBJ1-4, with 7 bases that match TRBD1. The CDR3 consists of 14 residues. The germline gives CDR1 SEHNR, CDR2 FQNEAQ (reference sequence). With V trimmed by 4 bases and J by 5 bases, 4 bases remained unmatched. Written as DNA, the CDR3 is TGTGCCAGCAGCTCGGGACAGATGAATGAAAAACTGTTTTTT. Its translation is CASSSGQMNEKLFF.

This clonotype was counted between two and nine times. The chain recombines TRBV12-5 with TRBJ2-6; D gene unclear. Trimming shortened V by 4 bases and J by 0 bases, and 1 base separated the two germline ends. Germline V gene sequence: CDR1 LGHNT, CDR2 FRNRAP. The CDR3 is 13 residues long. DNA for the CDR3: TGTGCTAGTGGTTACTCTGGGGCCAACGTCCTGACTTTC. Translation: CASGYSGANVLTF. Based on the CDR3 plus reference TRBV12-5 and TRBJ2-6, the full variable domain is DARVTQTPRHKVTEMGQEVTMRCQPILGHNTVFWYRQTMMQGLELLAYFRNRAPLDDSGMPKDRFSAEMPDATLATLKIQPSEPRDSAVYFCASGYSGANVLTFGAGSRLTVL.

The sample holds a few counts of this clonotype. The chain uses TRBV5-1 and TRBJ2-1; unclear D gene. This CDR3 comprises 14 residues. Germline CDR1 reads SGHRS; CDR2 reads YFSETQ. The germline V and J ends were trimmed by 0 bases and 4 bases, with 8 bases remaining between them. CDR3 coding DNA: TGCGCCAGCAGCTTGGCCGGGCAGTACAATGAGCAGTTCTTC. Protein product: CASSLAGQYNEQFF. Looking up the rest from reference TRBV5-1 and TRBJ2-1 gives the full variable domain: KAGVTQTPRYLIKTRGQQVTLSCSPISGHRSVSWYQQTPGQGLQFLFEYFSETQRNKGNFPGRFSGRQFSNSRSEMNVSTLELGDSALYLCASSLAGQYNEQFFGPGTRLTVL.

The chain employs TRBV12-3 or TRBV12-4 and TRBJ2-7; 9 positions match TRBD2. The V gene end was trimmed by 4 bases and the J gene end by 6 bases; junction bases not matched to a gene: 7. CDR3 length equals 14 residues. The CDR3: CASSSLAGTGEQYF. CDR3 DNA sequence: TGTGCCAGCAGTTCCCTAGCGGGAACGGGCGAGCAGTACTTC.

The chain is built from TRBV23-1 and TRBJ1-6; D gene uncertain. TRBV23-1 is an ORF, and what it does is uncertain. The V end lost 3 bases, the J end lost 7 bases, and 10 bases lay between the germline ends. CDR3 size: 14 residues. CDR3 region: CASSHKGRNSPLHF. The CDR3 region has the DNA TGCGCCAGCAGTCACAAGGGTCGAAATTCACCCCTCCACTTT.

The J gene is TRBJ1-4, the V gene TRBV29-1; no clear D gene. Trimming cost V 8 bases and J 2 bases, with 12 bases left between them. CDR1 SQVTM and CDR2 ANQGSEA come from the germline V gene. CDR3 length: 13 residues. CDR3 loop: CSPETGTNEKLFF. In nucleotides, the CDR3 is TGCAGCCCCGAAACCGGCACTAATGAAAAACTGTTTTTT.

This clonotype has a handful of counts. The CDR3 loop is CASSPSSRNTEAFF. The CDR3 nucleotides read TGTGCCAGCAGCCCCTCTTCACGGAACACTGAAGCTTTCTTT. The chain combines TRBV7-8 with TRBJ1-1; D is unclear. The CDR3 runs 14 residues. V lost 5 bases to trimming and J lost 1 base, with 11 bases between them. CDR1 and CDR2 (germline): SGHVS, FQNEAQ.

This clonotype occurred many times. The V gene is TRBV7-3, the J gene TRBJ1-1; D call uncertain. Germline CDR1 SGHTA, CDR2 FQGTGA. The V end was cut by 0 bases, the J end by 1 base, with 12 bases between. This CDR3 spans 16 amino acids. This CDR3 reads CASSLTNPSGNTEAFF. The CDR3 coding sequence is TGTGCCAGCAGCTTAACTAATCCGTCCGGGAACACTGAAGCTTTCTTT.

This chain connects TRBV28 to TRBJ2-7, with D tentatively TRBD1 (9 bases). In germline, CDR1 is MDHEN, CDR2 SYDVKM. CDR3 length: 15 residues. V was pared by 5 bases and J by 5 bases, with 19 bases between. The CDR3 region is CASSVAGQGSHEQYF. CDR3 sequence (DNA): TGTGCCAGCAGTGTAGCGGGACAGGGTTCCCACGAGCAGTACTTC.

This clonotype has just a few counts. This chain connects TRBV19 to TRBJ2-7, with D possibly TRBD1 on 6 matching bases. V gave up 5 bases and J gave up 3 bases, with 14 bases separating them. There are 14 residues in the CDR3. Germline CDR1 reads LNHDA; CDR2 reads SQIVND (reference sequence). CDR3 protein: CASSPWDTLYEQYF. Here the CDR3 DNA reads TGTGCCAGTAGTCCTTGGGACACCCTCTACGAGCAGTACTTC.

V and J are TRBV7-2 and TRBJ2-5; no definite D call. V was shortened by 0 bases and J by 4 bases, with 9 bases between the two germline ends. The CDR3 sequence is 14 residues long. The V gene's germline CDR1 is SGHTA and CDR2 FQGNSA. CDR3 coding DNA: TGTGCCAGCAGCTTAGCGCCGGCTTTAGAGACCCAGTACTTC. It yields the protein CASSLAPALETQYF.

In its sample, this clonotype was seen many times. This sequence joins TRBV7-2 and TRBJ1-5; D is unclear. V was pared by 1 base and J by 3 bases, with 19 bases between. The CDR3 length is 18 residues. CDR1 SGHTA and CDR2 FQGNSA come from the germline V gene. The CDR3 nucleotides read TGTGCCAGCAGCTTAGTTGTCACACAGCTCAATTCCAATCAGCCCCAGCATTTT. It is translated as CASSLVVTQLNSNQPQHF.

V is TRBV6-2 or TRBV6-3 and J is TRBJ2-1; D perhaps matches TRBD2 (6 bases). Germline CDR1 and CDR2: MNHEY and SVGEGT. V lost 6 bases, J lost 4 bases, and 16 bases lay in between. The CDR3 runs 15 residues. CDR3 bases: TGTGCCAGCAGGACCGGAATGGCGGGGTACAATGAGCAGTTCTTC. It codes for CASRTGMAGYNEQFF.

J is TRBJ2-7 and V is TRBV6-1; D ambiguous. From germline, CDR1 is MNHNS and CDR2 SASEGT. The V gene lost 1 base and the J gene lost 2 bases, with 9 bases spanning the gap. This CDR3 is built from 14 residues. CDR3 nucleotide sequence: TGTGCCAGCAGTGAAGGGGTAGGGCCCTACGAGCAGTACTTC. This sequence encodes CASSEGVGPYEQYF.

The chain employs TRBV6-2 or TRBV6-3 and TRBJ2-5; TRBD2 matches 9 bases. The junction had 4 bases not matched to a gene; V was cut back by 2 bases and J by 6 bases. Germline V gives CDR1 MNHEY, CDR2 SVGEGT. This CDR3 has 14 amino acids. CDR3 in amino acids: CASSYEGLAKTQYF. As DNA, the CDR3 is TGTGCCAGCAGTTACGAGGGACTAGCAAAGACCCAGTACTTC.

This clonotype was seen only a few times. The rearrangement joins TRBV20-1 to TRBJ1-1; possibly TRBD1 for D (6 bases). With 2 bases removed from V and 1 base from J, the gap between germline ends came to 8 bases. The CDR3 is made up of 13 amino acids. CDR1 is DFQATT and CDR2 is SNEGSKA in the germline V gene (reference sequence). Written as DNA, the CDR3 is TGCAGTGCTAGATTGGACAGGAACACTGAAGCTTTCTTT. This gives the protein CSARLDRNTEAFF.

CDR3 DNA sequence: TGTGCCATCAGTGAGGGGGGGGGGGTCGGCGAGCAGTACTTC. This translates into CAISEGGGVGEQYF. The chain joins TRBV10-3 to TRBJ2-7; 7 nucleotides line up with TRBD2. Germline CDR1 is ENHRY and CDR2 is SYGVKD. CDR3 length: 14 amino acids. The J segment lost 6 bases and the V segment lost 2 bases, leaving 7 bases of the junction unmatched.

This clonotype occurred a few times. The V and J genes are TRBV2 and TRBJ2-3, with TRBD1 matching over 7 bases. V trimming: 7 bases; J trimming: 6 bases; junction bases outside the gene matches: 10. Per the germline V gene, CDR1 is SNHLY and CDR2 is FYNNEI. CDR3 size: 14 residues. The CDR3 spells CASTNTGVLDTQYF. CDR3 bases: TGTGCCAGCACGAACACAGGGGTCTTGGATACGCAGTATTTT.

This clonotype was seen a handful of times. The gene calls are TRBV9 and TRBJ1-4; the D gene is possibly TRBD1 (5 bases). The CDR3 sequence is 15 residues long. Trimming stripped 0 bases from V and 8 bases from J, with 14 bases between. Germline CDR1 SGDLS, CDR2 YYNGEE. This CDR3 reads CASSVAGDFYEKLFF. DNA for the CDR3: TGTGCCAGCAGCGTAGCGGGGGACTTTTACGAAAAACTGTTTTTT.

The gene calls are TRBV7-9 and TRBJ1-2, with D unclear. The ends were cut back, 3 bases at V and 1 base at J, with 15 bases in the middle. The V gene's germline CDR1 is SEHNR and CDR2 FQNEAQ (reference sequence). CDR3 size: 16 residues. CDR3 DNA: TGTGCCAGCAGCTTGGTAGCGGCTCTTTTTAACTATGGCTACACCTTC. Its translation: CASSLVAALFNYGYTF. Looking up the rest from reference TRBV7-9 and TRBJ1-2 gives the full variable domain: DTGVSQNPRHKITKRGQNVTFRCDPISEHNRLYWYRQTLGQGPEFLTYFQNEAQLEKSRLLSDRFSAERPKGSFSTLEIQRTEQGDSAMYLCASSLVAALFNYGYTFGSGTRLTVV.

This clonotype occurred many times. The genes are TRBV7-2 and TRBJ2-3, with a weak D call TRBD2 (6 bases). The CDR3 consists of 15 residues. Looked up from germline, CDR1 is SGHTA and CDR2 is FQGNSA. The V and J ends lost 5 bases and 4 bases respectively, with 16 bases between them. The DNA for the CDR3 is TGTGCCAGCAGCCTAAGGCAAACGGGAGCAGATACGCAGTATTTT. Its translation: CASSLRQTGADTQYF.

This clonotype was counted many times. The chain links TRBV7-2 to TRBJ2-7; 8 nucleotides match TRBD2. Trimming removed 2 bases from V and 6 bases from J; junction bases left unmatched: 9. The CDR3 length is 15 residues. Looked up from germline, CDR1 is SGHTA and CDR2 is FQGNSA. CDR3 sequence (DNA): TGTGCCAGCAGCTTATTGGGACTAGAGGTCACCGAGCAGTACTTC. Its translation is CASSLLGLEVTEQYF.

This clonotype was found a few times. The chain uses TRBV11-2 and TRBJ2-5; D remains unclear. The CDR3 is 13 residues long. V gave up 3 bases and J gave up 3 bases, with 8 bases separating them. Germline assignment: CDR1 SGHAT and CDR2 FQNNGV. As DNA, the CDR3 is TGTGCCAGCAGCTTCGGGCAGGAAGAGACCCAGTACTTC. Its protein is CASSFGQEETQYF.

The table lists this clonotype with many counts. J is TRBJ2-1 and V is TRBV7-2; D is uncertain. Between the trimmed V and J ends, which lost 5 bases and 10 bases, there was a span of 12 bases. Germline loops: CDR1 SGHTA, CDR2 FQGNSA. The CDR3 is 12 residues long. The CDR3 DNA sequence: TGTGCCAGCAGCCCCAGACTCCCGGAGCAGTTCTTC. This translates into CASSPRLPEQFF.

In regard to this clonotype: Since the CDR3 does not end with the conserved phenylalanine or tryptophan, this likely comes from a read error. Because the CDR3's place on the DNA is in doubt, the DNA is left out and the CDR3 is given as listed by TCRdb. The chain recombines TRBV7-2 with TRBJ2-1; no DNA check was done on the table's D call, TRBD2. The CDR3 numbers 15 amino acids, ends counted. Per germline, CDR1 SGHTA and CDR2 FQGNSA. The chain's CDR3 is CASSQTSGSFGEQFG.

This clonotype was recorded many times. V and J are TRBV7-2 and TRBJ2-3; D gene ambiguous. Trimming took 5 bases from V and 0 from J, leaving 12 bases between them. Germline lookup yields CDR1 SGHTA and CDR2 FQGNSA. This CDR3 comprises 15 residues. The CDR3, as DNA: TGTGCCAGCAGCCCTATCAATCCTAGCACAGATACGCAGTATTTT. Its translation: CASSPINPSTDTQYF.

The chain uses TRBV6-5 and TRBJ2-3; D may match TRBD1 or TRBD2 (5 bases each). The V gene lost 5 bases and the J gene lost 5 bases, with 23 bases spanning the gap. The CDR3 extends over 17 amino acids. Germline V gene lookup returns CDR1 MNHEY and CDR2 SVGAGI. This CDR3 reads CASSPYPSGLDGDTQYF. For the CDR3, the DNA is TGTGCCAGCAGTCCTTACCCGTCGGGGCTGGACGGAGATACGCAGTATTTT.